The sequence of this T cell receptor beta chain was determined in a study of blood T cell repertoires in COVID-19. Study as a whole: PBMCs, B-cell-depleted T cells, or T cells were the source of the cDNA or gDNA that made up the material.

The assay was immunoSEQ multiplex PCR, and TCRdb's table has in-frame clones only and misses some. The data hold some 350,000 clones, with approximately 86% observed a single time. J was trimmed by 2 bases and V by 7 bases; bases with no gene match: 7. Germline lookup yields CDR1 KGHDR and CDR2 SFDVKD. There are 14 residues in the CDR3. The sequencing input was peripheral blood. V and J are TRBV24-1 and TRBJ2-7; 7 bases are shared with TRBD1. The receptor was derived from a human donor in a cohort sampled during active COVID-19. For the CDR3, the DNA is TGTGCCACCAGCCTTGACAGGGCCCCCTACGAGCAGTACTTC. Its protein is CATSLDRAPYEQYF.